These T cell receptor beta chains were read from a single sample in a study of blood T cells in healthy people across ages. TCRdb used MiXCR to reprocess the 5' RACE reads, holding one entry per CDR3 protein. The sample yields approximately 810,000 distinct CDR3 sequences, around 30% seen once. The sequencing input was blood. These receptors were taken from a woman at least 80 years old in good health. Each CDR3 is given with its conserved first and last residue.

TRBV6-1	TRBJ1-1	CASSDLTGSAEAFF
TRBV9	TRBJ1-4	CASSVDSVATNEKLFF
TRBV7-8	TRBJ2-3	CASSSDRVSTDTQYF
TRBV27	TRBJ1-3	CASRGSFSGNTIYF
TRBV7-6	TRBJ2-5	CASTSLKATQYF
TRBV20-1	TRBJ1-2	CSALLRDGPNYGYTF
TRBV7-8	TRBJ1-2	CASSLYQGGYGYTF
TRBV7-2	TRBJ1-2	CASSPGTGGVLNYGYTF
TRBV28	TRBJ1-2	CASRRDASQFNYDYTF
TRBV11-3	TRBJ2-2	CASSFGTDPNTGELFF
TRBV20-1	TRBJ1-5	CSARDSSGYQPQHF
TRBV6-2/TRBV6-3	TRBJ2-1	CASHRGWGEQFF
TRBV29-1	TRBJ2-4	CSVEGLSDTLAKNIQYF
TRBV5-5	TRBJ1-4	CASSWGQGAANEKLFF
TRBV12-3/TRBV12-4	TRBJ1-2	CASSLGKTGNYGYTF
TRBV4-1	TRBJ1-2	CASGRGLGNYGYTF
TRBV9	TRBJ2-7	CASSIRDSSYEQYF
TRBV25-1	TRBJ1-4	CASRSPGHLNEKLFF
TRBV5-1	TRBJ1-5	CASSLGRGTGNQPQHF
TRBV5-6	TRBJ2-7	CASSQRGGGYEQYF
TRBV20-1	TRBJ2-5	CSARDEGQQETQYF
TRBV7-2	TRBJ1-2	CASSPRATGIEGYTF
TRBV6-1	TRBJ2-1	CASSEQGPVGNEQFF
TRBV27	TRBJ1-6	CASSLLGISPLHF
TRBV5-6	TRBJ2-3	CASSFFSFGRDTQYF
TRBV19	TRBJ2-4	CASSIGAFAKNIQYF
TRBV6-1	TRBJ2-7	CAGMQDRGYYEQYF
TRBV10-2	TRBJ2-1	CASSALAGGGNEQFF
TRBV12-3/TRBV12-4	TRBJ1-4	CASSSYRATNEKRFF
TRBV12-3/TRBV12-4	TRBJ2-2	CASSLSSGGNTGELFF
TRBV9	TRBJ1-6	CASSVGGEDSPLHF
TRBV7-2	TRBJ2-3	CASSYDRTCDTQYF
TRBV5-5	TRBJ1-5	CASSHFRDNQPQHF
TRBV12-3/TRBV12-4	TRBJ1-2	CASSLGGTRYCGYTF
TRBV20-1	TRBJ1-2	CSARSRTTSNYGYTF
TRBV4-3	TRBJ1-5	CASSLIIGRKPQHF
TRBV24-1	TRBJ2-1	CATSDASGGVLNEQFF
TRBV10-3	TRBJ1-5	CAISERQGSNQPQHF